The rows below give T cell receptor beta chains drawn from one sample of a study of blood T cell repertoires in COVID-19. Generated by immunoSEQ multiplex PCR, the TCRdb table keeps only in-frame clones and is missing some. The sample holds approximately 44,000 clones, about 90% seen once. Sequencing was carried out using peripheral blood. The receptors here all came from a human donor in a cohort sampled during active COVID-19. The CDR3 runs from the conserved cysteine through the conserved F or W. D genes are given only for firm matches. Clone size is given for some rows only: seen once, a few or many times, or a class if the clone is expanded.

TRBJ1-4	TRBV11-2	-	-	CASTSYAWAGSDEKLFF	TGTGCCAGCACCTCTTATGCCTGGGCAGGGTCGGATGAAAAACTGTTTTTT
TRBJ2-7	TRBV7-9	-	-	CASSLDVEYEQYF	TGTGCCAGCAGCTTAGATGTCGAGTACGAGCAGTACTTC
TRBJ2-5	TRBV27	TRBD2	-	CASNFGGGKETQYF	TGTGCCAGCAATTTCGGCGGGGGTAAAGAGACCCAGTACTTC
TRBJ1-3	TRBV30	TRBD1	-	CAWSVGQGSGNTIYF	TGTGCCTGGAGTGTTGGACAGGGCTCTGGAAACACCATATATTTT
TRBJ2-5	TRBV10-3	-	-	CAISESTGVETQYF	TGTGCCATCAGTGAGTCGACGGGAGTGGAGACCCAGTACTTC
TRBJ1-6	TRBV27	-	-	CASSFSGDAYNSPLHF	TGTGCCAGCAGTTTCTCAGGGGATGCCTATAATTCACCCCTCCACTTT
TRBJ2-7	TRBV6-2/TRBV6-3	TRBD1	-	CASSYLGTGHSSYEQYF	TGTGCCAGCAGTTATCTTGGGACAGGCCATAGCTCCTACGAGCAGTACTTC
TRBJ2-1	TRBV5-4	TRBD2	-	CASSAAGGSSYNEQFF	TGTGCCAGCAGCGCCGCGGGAGGGTCCTCCTACAATGAGCAGTTCTTC
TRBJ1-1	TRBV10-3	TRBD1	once	CAIRSGGIGEAFF	TGTGCCATCAGGTCAGGGGGGATCGGTGAAGCTTTCTTT
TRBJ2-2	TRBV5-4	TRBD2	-	CASSQDGLAGGRELFF	TGTGCCAGCAGCCAAGATGGACTAGCGGGGGGGCGGGAGCTGTTTTTT
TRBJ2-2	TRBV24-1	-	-	CATGRGLMNTGELFF	TGTGCCACCGGTCGCGGGCTCATGAACACCGGGGAGCTGTTTTTT
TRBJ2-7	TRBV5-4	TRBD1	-	CASRPGTGDEQYF	TGTGCCAGCAGACCCGGGACAGGGGACGAGCAGTACTTC
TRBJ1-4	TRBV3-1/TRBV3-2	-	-	CASSHRGSNEKLFF	TGTGCCAGCAGCCACAGGGGATCTAATGAAAAACTGTTTTTT
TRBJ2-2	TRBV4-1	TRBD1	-	CASRRGHDTGELFF	TGCGCCAGCAGAAGGGGGCATGACACCGGGGAGCTGTTTTTT
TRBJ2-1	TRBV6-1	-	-	CASSARGGGSYNEQFF	TGTGCCAGCAGTGCGCGGGGCGGTGGCTCCTACAATGAGCAGTTCTTC
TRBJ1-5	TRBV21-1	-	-	CASSIPNGITYQPQHF	TGTGCCAGCAGCATCCCAAACGGGATAACGTATCAGCCCCAGCATTTT
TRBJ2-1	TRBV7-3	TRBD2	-	CASSPIPSGGRSYNEQFF	TGTGCCAGCAGCCCCATCCCCTCAGGCGGGAGATCCTACAATGAGCAGTTCTTC
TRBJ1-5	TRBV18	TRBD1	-	CASSRKAGQGHQPQHF	TGTGCCAGCTCACGTAAGGCAGGACAGGGCCACCAGCCCCAGCATTTT
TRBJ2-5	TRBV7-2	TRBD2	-	CASSLGTSRETQYF	TGTGCCAGCAGCTTGGGGACTAGCAGAGAGACCCAGTACTTC
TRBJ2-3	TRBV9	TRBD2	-	CASSPTSGGAADTQYF	TGTGCCAGCAGTCCTACTAGCGGGGGGGCAGCAGATACGCAGTATTTT
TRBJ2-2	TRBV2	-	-	CASGLGTGELFF	TGTGCCAGCGGACTGGGGACCGGGGAGCTGTTTTTT
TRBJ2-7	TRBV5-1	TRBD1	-	CASSLAGTGLYEQYF	TGCGCCAGCAGCTTGGCCGGGACAGGGCTCTACGAGCAGTACTTC
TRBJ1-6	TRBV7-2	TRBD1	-	CASSFRQGDSPLHF	TGTGCCAGCAGCTTCCGACAGGGAGATTCACCCCTCCACTTT
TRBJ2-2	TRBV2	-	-	CASTPQRALGELFF	TGTGCCAGCACCCCGCAGCGGGCATTGGGGGAGCTGTTTTTT
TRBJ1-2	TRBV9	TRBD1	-	CASSRQGARGYTF	TGTGCCAGCAGTCGACAGGGGGCGCGGGGCTACACCTTC
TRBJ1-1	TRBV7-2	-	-	CASSLDTGLNTEAFF	TGTGCCAGCAGCTTAGACACAGGGTTGAACACTGAAGCTTTCTTT
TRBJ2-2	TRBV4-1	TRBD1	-	CASSQQPGQAGGTGELFF	TGCGCCAGCAGCCAACAACCGGGACAGGCCGGGGGAACCGGGGAGCTGTTTTTT
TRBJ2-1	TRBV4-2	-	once	CASSQDLGPWEQFF	TGTGCCAGCAGCCAAGATCTGGGGCCATGGGAGCAGTTCTTC
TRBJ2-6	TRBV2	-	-	CASRLTDSGANVLTF	TGTGCCAGCAGGTTGACAGATTCTGGGGCCAACGTCCTGACTTTC
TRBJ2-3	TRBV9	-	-	CASSGITDTQYF	TGTGCCAGCAGCGGTATCACAGATACGCAGTATTTT
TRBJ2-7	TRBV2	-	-	CASSEVAEQYF	TGTGCCAGTAGTGAAGTGGCAGAGCAGTACTTC
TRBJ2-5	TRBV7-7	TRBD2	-	CASSLVKGGLGRETQYF	TGTGCTAGCAGCTTAGTTAAAGGTGGACTAGGGAGGGAGACCCAGTACTTC
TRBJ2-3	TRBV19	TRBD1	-	CASSTGQGLSPPQYF	TGTGCCAGTAGTACCGGACAGGGTCTCTCTCCCCCGCAGTATTTT
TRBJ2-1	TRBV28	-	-	CASSSINWNEQFF	TGTGCCAGCAGTTCTATTAACTGGAATGAGCAGTTCTTC
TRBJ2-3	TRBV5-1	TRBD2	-	CASSPGFGGTDTQYF	TGCGCCAGCAGCCCCGGTTTCGGGGGGACAGATACGCAGTATTTT
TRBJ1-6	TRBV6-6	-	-	CASSYGGSSYNSPLHF	TGTGCCAGCAGTTACGGGGGGAGCTCCTATAATTCACCCCTCCACTTT
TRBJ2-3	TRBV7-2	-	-	CASSHSLTDTQYF	TGTGCCAGCAGCCATTCACTTACTGATACGCAGTATTTT
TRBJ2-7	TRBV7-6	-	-	CASSPIGGTAYYEQYF	TGTGCCAGCAGCCCAATAGGGGGGACAGCCTATTACGAGCAGTACTTC
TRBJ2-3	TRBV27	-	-	CATGEDGIKTTDTQYF	TGTGCCACAGGAGAGGACGGGATAAAAACCACAGATACGCAGTATTTT
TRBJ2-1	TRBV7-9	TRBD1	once	CASSLLRDSQLLGEQFF	TGTGCCAGCAGCCTACTACGGGACAGTCAACTACTTGGTGAGCAGTTCTTC
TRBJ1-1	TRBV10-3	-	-	CAIANGGNTEAFF	TGTGCCATAGCTAACGGGGGGAACACTGAAGCTTTCTTT
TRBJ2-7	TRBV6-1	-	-	CASSEAGRIYEQYF	TGTGCCAGCAGTGAAGCGGGCAGAATCTACGAGCAGTACTTC
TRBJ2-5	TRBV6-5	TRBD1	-	CASSTGQGLETQYF	TGTGCCAGCAGTACGGGACAGGGGCTGGAGACCCAGTACTTC